These T cell receptor beta chains were read from a single sample in a study of blood T cell repertoires in COVID-19. Sequencing was performed with immunoSEQ multiplex PCR; in TCRdb, only in-frame clones are kept and a portion is missing. The data hold roughly 170,000 clones, with approximately 84% observed a single time. Sequenced sample: peripheral blood. The receptors come from a woman aged 45-60 years with COVID-19, enrolled during active disease. The conserved cysteine and the conserved F or W are not part of the CDR3 here.

>TRBJ2-7|TRBV11-2
ASSSLAGSSYEQY
>TRBJ2-1|TRBV9
ASSVGVGAGGYNEQF
>TRBJ1-5|TRBV30
AWKTGGQPQH
>TRBJ2-7|TRBV4-1
ASSQSGTRGTYEQY
>TRBJ1-2|TRBV30
AWSWGTGGVRTTINYGYT
>TRBJ1-1|TRBV29-1
SVEMLAYTEAF
>TRBJ1-5|TRBV28
ASSLISARPQH
>TRBJ2-5|TRBV7-9
ASSPGQGQETQY
>TRBJ2-6|TRBV4-1
ASSQDRGGASSGANVLT
>TRBJ2-5|TRBV4-1
ASSQEGSGGWGRKTQY
>TRBJ2-7|TRBV12-2
ASLVRQGDEQY
>TRBJ2-3|TRBV7-9
ASSIGVTDTQY
>TRBJ2-7|TRBV10-3
AISQNRGDINEQY
>TRBJ1-4|TRBV11-1
ASSPLGQGGNEKLF
>TRBJ1-5|TRBV19
ASSIIQGANQPQH
>TRBJ1-5|TRBV19
AASTQGGNQPQH
>TRBJ1-5|TRBV19
ASSWTGDQPQH
>TRBJ2-7|TRBV11-2
ASSFGPQLGT
>TRBJ2-7|TRBV4-1
ASSLGQHSYEQY
>TRBJ1-1|TRBV4-2
ASSQEAGGFEAF
>TRBJ2-1|TRBV19
ASSAPGTGVPPGYNEQF
>TRBJ2-1|TRBV30
AWVAATSVYNEQF
>TRBJ1-1|TRBV27
ASSLRGTGNTEAF
>TRBJ1-5|TRBV28
ASSLRRQGPNQPQH
>TRBJ2-7|TRBV4-1
ASSQAGDSSYEQY
>TRBJ2-7|TRBV19
ASSIGRLGRTSSYEQY
>TRBJ2-3|TRBV7-3
ASSPDSGGTDTQY
>TRBJ2-1|TRBV7-2
ASSSSRVGVAEQF